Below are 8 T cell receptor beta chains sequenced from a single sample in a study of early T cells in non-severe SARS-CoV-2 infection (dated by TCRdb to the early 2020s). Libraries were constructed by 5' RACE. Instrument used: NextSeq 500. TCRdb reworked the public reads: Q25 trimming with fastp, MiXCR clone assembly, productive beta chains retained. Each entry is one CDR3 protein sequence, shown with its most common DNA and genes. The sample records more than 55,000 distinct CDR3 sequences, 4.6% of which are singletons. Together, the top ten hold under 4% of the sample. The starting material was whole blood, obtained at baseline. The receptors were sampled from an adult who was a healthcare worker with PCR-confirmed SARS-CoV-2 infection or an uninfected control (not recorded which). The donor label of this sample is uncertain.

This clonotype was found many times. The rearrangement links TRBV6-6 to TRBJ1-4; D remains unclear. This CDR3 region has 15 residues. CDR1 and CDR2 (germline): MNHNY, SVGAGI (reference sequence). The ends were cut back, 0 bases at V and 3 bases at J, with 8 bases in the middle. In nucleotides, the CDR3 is TGTGCCAGCAGTTACTCAGGGATCCCTAATGAAAAACTGTTTTTT. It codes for CASSYSGIPNEKLFF.

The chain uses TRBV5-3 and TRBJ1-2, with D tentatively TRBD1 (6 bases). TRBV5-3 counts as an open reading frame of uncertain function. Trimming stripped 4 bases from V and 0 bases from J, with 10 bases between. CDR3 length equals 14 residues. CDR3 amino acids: CARSPGQTNYGYTF. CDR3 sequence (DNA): TGTGCCAGAAGCCCAGGACAGACTAACTATGGCTACACCTTC.

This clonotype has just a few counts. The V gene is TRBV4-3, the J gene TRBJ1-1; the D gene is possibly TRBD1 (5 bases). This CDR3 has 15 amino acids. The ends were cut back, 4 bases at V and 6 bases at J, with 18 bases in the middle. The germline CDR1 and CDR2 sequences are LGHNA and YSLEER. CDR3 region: CASSPAGGGGPEAFF. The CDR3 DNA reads TGCGCCAGCAGCCCCGCGGGCGGGGGAGGACCTGAAGCTTTCTTT.

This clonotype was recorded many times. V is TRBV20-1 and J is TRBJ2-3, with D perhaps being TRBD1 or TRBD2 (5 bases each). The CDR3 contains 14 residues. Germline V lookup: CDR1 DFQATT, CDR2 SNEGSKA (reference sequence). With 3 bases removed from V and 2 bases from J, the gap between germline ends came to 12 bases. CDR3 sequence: CSARDSGHTDTQYF. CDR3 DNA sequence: TGCAGTGCTAGGGACTCGGGGCACACAGATACGCAGTATTTT.

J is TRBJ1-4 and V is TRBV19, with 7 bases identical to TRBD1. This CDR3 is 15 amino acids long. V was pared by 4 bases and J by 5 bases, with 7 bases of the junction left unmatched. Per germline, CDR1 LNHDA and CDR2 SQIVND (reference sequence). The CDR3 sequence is CASSTGQALNEKLFF. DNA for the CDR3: TGTGCCAGTAGTACCGGACAGGCGCTGAATGAAAAACTGTTTTTT. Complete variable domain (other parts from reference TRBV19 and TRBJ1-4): DGGITQSPKYLFRKEGQNVTLSCEQNLNHDAMYWYRQDPGQGLRLIYYSQIVNDFQKGDIAEGYSVSREKKESFPLTVTSAQKNPTAFYLCASSTGQALNEKLFFGSGTQLSVL.

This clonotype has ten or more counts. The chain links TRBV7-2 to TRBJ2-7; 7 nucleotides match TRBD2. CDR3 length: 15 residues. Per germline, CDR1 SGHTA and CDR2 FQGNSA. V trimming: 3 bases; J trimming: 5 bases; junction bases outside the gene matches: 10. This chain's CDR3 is CASSLSYGGKDEQYF. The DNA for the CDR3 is TGTGCCAGCAGCTTGAGTTACGGGGGGAAAGACGAGCAGTACTTC. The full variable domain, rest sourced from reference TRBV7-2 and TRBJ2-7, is GAGVSQSPSNKVTEKGKDVELRCDPISGHTALYWYRQSLGQGLEFLIYFQGNSAPDKSGLPSDRFSAERTGGSVSTLTIQRTQQEDSAVYLCASSLSYGGKDEQYFGPGTRLTVT.

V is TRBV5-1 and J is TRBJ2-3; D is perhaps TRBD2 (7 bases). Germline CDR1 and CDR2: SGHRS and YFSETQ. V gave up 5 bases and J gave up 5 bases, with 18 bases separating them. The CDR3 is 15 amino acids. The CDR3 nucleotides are TGCGCCAGCAGGAGCATTGGGGGGGGCCGAGATACGCAGTATTTT. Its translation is CASRSIGGGRDTQYF.

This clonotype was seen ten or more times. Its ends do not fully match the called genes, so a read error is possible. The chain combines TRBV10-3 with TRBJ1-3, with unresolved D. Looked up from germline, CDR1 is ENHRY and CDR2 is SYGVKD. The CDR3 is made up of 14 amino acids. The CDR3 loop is CAIGDALSENTIYF. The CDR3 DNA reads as TGTGCCATCGGCGATGCCCTATCTGAAAACACCATATATTTT.